Listed here is a single T cell receptor (beta chain). Its antigen is currently not known. Base qualities are not at hand, and no much larger clone is one base apart. TCRbeta CDR3 regions were amplified from genomic DNA by means of the immunoSEQ Assay, a bias-controlled multiplex PCR. Concerning the study's data processing: The number of nucleated cells in each sample was estimated by amplification of reference gene primers within the assay. To quantify the absolute abundance of each unique TCRbeta CDR3 rearrangement, sequence reads were collapsed and filtered. For each sample, productive Simpson clonality was calculated as the square root of Simpson's diversity index over productive rearrangements. TCRdb re-hosts the immuneACCESS table, in-frame sequences only. Its copies lack some clones; in the studies checked, an unresolved V gene accounts for under half of them, and the cause for the rest is not known. D and trimming were read from the DNA, whereas the V and J calls and clone size are those reported in that table. Within this sample are about 99,000 clones, with 70% to 85% of them counted one time only. About 3.6% of the sample belongs to the ten largest clones.

The sample is drawn from a study of blood T cell repertoires in COVID-19 (TCRdb year 2020). Study-level background: Collaborator samples came from the United States, Italy and Spain and covered acute and convalescent phases of COVID-19. The prospective study material was composed of cDNA or gDNA derived from T cells, B-cell-depleted T cells, or PBMCs. The dataset comprised deeply sampled blood TCRbeta repertoires from subjects exposed to, actively infected with, or recovered from COVID-19. The repertoires were released in a freely available public database meant as a resource for research on the immune response to SARS-CoV-2. The samples were drawn from the first 160 participants of the ongoing ImmuneRACE study and from 1,254 subjects provided by 6 global collaborators. Sample metadata almost always included a de-identified subject ID, COVID-19 status, age in years and sex. HLA class I and class II types, where available, came from metadata supplied by the sample provider rather than from assay-based typing.

General findings and caveats noted by the study authors: The amount of clinical and demographic metadata varied by source and participant and was provided uncurated.

Whole blood was collected in K2EDTA tubes by collaborating institutions according to the institutions' own protocols. For TCRbeta analysis, collaborator samples were shipped as frozen whole blood, as isolated PBMCs, or as DNA extracted from either sample type. The germline V gene provides CDR1 MNHEY and CDR2 SVGAGI. V loses 8 bases, J loses 0 bases, and the germline ends lie 7 bases apart. Including the terminal cysteine and phenylalanine, the CDR3 comprises 13 residues. Only the CDR3 portion is preserved as DNA: 39 bases, with reading frame beginning at the first base. This receptor was obtained from a woman over 75 with active or convalescent COVID-19. The V gene is TRBV6-5 and the J gene is TRBJ2-2; a tentative D call is TRBD1 (6 bases match). The specimen was peripheral blood. The CDR3 region has the sequence CASGDTNTGELFF. The nucleotide sequence reads as follows: TGTGCCAGCGGGGACACGAACACCGGGGAGCTGTTTTTT.